The rows below give T cell receptor beta chains drawn from one sample of a study of T cell changes during pregnancy in multiple sclerosis. TCRdb's table, derived via immunoSEQ multiplex PCR, lists solely in-frame clones and lacks some. Altogether about 48,000 clones are present, approximately 91% being singletons, with the ten largest covering 0.45% to 0.5%. Material: CD4+ T cells from peripheral blood mononuclear cells, obtained in the third trimester of pregnancy. The receptors here all came from a female donor with multiple sclerosis, enrolled in a pregnancy study. Both conserved end residues are part of each CDR3. A D gene is named only where the DNA matches it firmly. A clone size is listed for some rows: how often the clone was seen (once, few, many), or a class if it is expanded.

d_call: NA; clone_size: once; v_call: TRBV19; j_call: TRBJ1-1; cdr3_nt: TGTGCCAGTAATTCAGGGGTCGGAACTGAAGCTTTCTTT; cdr3_aa: CASNSGVGTEAFF
d_call: TRBD2; clone_size: NA; v_call: TRBV15; j_call: TRBJ2-7; cdr3_nt: TGTGCCACCAGCAGGTACAACGGGACTAATCCCTACGAGCAGTACTTC; cdr3_aa: CATSRYNGTNPYEQYF
d_call: NA; clone_size: NA; v_call: TRBV27; j_call: TRBJ1-2; cdr3_nt: TGTGCCAGCAGTCCGGGGATTCAGAGGGGCTACACCTTC; cdr3_aa: CASSPGIQRGYTF
d_call: NA; clone_size: once; v_call: TRBV5-1; j_call: TRBJ1-1; cdr3_nt: TGCGCCAGCAGCCCCAACAGGGAGACTGAAGCTTTCTTT; cdr3_aa: CASSPNRETEAFF
d_call: NA; clone_size: NA; v_call: TRBV7-3; j_call: TRBJ2-3; cdr3_nt: TGTGCCAGCAGCTTAACCCCTGGGACTTCCACAGATACGCAGTATTTT; cdr3_aa: CASSLTPGTSTDTQYF
d_call: NA; clone_size: once; v_call: TRBV5-6; j_call: TRBJ2-5; cdr3_nt: TGTGCCAGCAGCTTACGGCAAGAGACCCAGTACTTC; cdr3_aa: CASSLRQETQYF
d_call: TRBD2; clone_size: NA; v_call: TRBV10-3; j_call: TRBJ2-2; cdr3_nt: TGTGCCATCAGCATAGGACTAGCGGGCCCGAACACCGGGGAGCTGTTTTTT; cdr3_aa: CAISIGLAGPNTGELFF
d_call: TRBD2; clone_size: NA; v_call: TRBV7-9; j_call: TRBJ2-4; cdr3_nt: TGTGCCAGCAGCAACGCAGCGGGGGGTTACTACTTC; cdr3_aa: CASSNAAGGYYF
d_call: NA; clone_size: NA; v_call: TRBV7-9; j_call: TRBJ1-3; cdr3_nt: TGTGCCAGCAGCTTGGTACAGGGAGGAAACACCATATATTTT; cdr3_aa: CASSLVQGGNTIYF
d_call: NA; clone_size: NA; v_call: TRBV25-1; j_call: TRBJ1-1; cdr3_nt: TGTGCCAGCGCGGGGGGCTCAGCTGGCACTGAAGCTTTCTTT; cdr3_aa: CASAGGSAGTEAFF
d_call: TRBD1; clone_size: NA; v_call: TRBV7-3; j_call: TRBJ2-3; cdr3_nt: TGTGCCAGCAGCTCCCGACAGGGGGCAGATACGCAGTATTTT; cdr3_aa: CASSSRQGADTQYF
d_call: NA; clone_size: NA; v_call: TRBV19; j_call: TRBJ1-2; cdr3_nt: TGTGCCAGTAGTATAGCGGGGGGGGCGAGGATCGACTATGGCTACACCTTC; cdr3_aa: CASSIAGGARIDYGYTF
d_call: NA; clone_size: NA; v_call: TRBV5-1; j_call: TRBJ1-1; cdr3_nt: TGCGCCAGCAGCTTGGAGTCAGGAGGCAACACTGAAGCTTTCTTT; cdr3_aa: CASSLESGGNTEAFF
d_call: NA; clone_size: NA; v_call: TRBV4-2; j_call: TRBJ1-4; cdr3_nt: TGTGCCAGCAGCCAAGGGGAGTCTACTAATGAAAAACTGTTTTTT; cdr3_aa: CASSQGESTNEKLFF
d_call: NA; clone_size: NA; v_call: TRBV11-2; j_call: TRBJ1-6; cdr3_nt: TGTGCCAGCAGCTCCTCTGGGCCTTCAAGACGCTCCTATAATTCACCCCTCCACTTT; cdr3_aa: CASSSSGPSRRSYNSPLHF
d_call: TRBD1; clone_size: NA; v_call: TRBV10-3; j_call: TRBJ2-7; cdr3_nt: TGTGCCATCAGTGAGTACAGGGGGTCCTACGAGCAGTACTTC; cdr3_aa: CAISEYRGSYEQYF
d_call: NA; clone_size: NA; v_call: TRBV7-3; j_call: TRBJ2-1; cdr3_nt: TGTGCCAGCAGCTTTCTGGACAGCTTTAGCTCCTACAATGAGCAGTTCTTC; cdr3_aa: CASSFLDSFSSYNEQFF
d_call: TRBD2; clone_size: NA; v_call: TRBV10-3; j_call: TRBJ2-7; cdr3_nt: TGTGCCAGCGCTAGCGGGGGGGGCTACGAGCAGTACTTC; cdr3_aa: CASASGGGYEQYF
d_call: NA; clone_size: NA; v_call: TRBV5-6; j_call: TRBJ1-2; cdr3_nt: TGTGCCAGAATCGCAATAGGGGACACAGGGTACCGTAACTATGGCTACACCTTC; cdr3_aa: CARIAIGDTGYRNYGYTF